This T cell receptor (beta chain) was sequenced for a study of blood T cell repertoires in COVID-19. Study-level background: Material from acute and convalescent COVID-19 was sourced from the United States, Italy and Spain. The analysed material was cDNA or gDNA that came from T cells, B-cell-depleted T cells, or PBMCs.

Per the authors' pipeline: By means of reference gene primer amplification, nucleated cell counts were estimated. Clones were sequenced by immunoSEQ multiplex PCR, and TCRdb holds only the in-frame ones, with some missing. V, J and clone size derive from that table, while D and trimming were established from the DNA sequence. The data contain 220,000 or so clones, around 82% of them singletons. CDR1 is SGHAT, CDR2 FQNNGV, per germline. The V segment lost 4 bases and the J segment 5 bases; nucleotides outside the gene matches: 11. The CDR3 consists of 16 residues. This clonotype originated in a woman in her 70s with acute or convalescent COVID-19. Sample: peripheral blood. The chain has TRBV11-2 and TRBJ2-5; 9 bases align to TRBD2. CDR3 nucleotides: TGTGCCAGCAGCTCAGGACGGGCGGGAGGGGGCGAGACCCAGTACTTC. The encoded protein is CASSSGRAGGGETQYF.